Following are 9 T cell receptor beta chains from one sample sequenced in a study of shared clonotypes between healthy human individuals. Clones were sequenced by immunoSEQ multiplex PCR, and TCRdb holds only the in-frame ones, with some missing. The profile shows about 2.4 million clones, roughly 93% of them singletons. Sequenced sample: naive CD4+ T cells from PBMCs. The subset here: CD45RA+ positively selected. The receptors shown here come from a man younger than 30 in good health. Some clones in this sample may be carry-over from other donors' samples.

The chain joins TRBV18 to TRBJ2-7; D may correspond to TRBD1 or TRBD2 (5 bases each). Trimming left V 2 bases short and J 3 bases short, with 14 bases between. Germline V gene sequence: CDR1 KGHSH, CDR2 LQKENI. CDR3 length: 15 amino acids. CDR3 in DNA: TGTGCCAGCTCACCATTAGGGACCAGCGACTACGAGCAGTACTTC. Protein sequence: CASSPLGTSDYEQYF.

The V call is TRBV25-1, the J call TRBJ2-7, with 9 bases lining up with TRBD2. V was pared by 5 bases and J by 9 bases, with 11 bases of the junction left unmatched. Germline V gene sequence: CDR1 MGHDK, CDR2 SYGVNS. This CDR3 comprises 14 residues. In DNA, the CDR3 is TGTGCCAGCAGTAGTGCGGGAGGGTATGAAGGGCAGTACTTC. Residues: CASSSAGGYEGQYF.

The V gene is TRBV7-8, the J gene TRBJ2-4, with no clear D. The CDR3 contains 12 residues. The V and J ends lost 6 bases and 3 bases respectively, with 6 bases between them. Germline CDR1 reads SGHVS; CDR2 reads FQNEAQ. This chain's CDR3 is CASSGIKNIQYF. The CDR3, as DNA: TGTGCCAGCAGTGGTATCAAAAACATTCAGTACTTC.

This clone was seen a handful of times. The chain recombines TRBV18 with TRBJ1-1; D gene ambiguous. CDR1 and CDR2 from the germline V gene are KGHSH and LQKENI. The germline V and J ends were trimmed by 1 base and 3 bases, with 9 bases remaining between them. CDR3 length equals 14 residues. The CDR3 reads CASSPQPGDTEAFF. In DNA, the CDR3 is TGTGCCAGCTCACCACAACCCGGCGACACTGAAGCTTTCTTT.

The gene calls are TRBV18 and TRBJ2-1, with D tentatively TRBD1 (7 bases). CDR1 is KGHSH and CDR2 is LQKENI in the germline V gene. V was cut by 2 bases and J by 5 bases, with 13 bases left in between. The CDR3 extends over 15 amino acids. The CDR3 nucleotides are TGTGCCAGCTCACCAGCAGGGGGGAAAAACAATGAGCAGTTCTTC. Its translation: CASSPAGGKNNEQFF. Using reference TRBV18 and TRBJ2-1 for the parts outside the CDR3, the full variable domain is NAGVMQNPRHLVRRRGQEARLRCSPMKGHSHVYWYRQLPEEGLKFMVYLQKENIIDESGMPKERFSAEFPKEGPSILRIQQVVRGDSAAYFCASSPAGGKNNEQFFGPGTRLTVL.

As DNA, the CDR3 is TGTGCCAGCAGCGCGTACAGGGGGTTCAATTCACCCCTCCACTTT. The encoded protein is CASSAYRGFNSPLHF. This rearrangement joins TRBV7-2 to TRBJ1-6, with TRBD1 matching 8 bases. Germline trimming cut 5 bases from V and 7 bases from J; bases unmatched to any gene: 7. Germline V gives CDR1 SGHTA, CDR2 FQGNSA. The CDR3 is 15 residues long.

This chain links TRBV6-6 with TRBJ2-6; TRBD1 aligns across 7 bases. The CDR3 runs 15 residues. V gave up 5 bases and J gave up 3 bases; unmatched junction bases: 4. CDR1 and CDR2 from the germline V gene are MNHNY and SVGAGI (reference sequence). The CDR3 protein is CASSPTGVGANVLTF. The CDR3 nucleotides read TGTGCCAGCAGTCCCACAGGGGTTGGGGCCAACGTCCTGACTTTC.

This clone was found once. The chain combines TRBV27 with TRBJ1-1, with D tentatively TRBD1 (5 bases). Germline V gene sequence: CDR1 MNHEY, CDR2 SMNVEV (reference sequence). Trimming took 6 bases from V and 1 from J, leaving 12 bases between them. This CDR3 is 14 amino acids long. The CDR3 sequence: CASSRDGGNTEAFF. The CDR3 DNA sequence: TGTGCCAGCAGCCGGGACGGAGGGAACACTGAAGCTTTCTTT.

This rearrangement joins TRBV5-1 to TRBJ2-7; 11 bases line up with TRBD2. The J segment lost 2 bases and the V segment lost 4 bases, leaving 11 bases of the junction unmatched. Germline assignment: CDR1 SGHRS and CDR2 YFSETQ. The CDR3 covers 17 residues. CDR3 nucleotides: TGCGCCAGCAGCCGCCAAGGGACTAGCGGACTGACCTACGAGCAGTACTTC. It yields the protein CASSRQGTSGLTYEQYF.